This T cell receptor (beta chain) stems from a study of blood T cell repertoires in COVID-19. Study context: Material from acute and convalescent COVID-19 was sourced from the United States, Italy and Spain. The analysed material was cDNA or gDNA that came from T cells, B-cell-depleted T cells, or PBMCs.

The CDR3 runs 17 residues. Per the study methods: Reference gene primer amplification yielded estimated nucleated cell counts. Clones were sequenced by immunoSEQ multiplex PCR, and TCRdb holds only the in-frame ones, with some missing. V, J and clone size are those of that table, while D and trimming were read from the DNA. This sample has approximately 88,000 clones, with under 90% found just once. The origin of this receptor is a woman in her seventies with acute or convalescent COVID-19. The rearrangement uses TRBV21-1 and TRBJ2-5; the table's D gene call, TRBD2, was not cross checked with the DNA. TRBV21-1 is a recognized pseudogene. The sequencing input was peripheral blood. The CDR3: CASMNRESSGRRETQYF. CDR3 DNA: TGTGCCAGCATGAACAGAGAATCTAGCGGGAGGAGAGAGACCCAGTACTTC.